This T cell receptor (beta chain) was sequenced for a study of neoadjuvant anti-PD-1 for oral cavity cancer. On the study more broadly: Patients without progression received a fourth nivolumab dose around day 43, then surgical resection on days 50-56.

Produced via immunoSEQ multiplex PCR; TCRdb's table is partial and in-frame only. The sample carries about 12,000 clones, less than 80% recorded once. The CDR3 length is 16 residues. Trimming pared 4 bases from V and 3 bases from J, leaving 16 bases between. CDR1 is LNHDA, CDR2 SQIVND, per germline (reference sequence). Turning to this clone: Its specificity is unknown.

The time point was: after neoadjuvant nivolumab, at surgical resection. Study results and caveats: After neoadjuvant nivolumab, PBMC T cell clonality was significantly higher in non-responders than responders. Higher pretreatment blood Treg/Th17 ratios correlated with higher pretreatment blood and lower post-treatment tumor TCRbeta clonality.

This TCR came from a person aged 40 to 85 with oral cavity squamous cell carcinoma. The material sequenced was PBMCs, taken after nivolumab (anti-PD-1) treatment. The V call is TRBV19, the J call TRBJ1-5, with D maybe TRBD1 (5 bases). The CDR3 DNA is TGTGCCAGTAGTACAGGGCTGCTAAACCTCAATCAGCCCCAGCATTTT. Protein product: CASSTGLLNLNQPQHF.